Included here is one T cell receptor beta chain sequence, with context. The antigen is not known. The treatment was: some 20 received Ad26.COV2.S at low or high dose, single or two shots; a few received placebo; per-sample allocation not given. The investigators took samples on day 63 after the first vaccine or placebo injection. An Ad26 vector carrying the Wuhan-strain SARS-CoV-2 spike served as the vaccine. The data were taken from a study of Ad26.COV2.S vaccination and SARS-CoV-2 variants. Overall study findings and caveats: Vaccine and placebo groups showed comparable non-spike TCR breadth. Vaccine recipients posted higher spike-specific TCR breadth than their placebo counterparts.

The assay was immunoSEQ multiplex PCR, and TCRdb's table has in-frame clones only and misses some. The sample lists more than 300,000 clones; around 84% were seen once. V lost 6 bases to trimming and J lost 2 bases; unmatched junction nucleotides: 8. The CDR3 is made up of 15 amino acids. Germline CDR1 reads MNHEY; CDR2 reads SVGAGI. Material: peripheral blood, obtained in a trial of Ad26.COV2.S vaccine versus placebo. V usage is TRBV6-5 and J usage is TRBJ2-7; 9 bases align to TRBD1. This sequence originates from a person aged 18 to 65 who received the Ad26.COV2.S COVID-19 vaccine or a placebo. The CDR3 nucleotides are TGTGCCAGCAGACCGGGACAGGGTTCTCCCTACGAGCAGTACTTC. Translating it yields CASRPGQGSPYEQYF.